A single sample gave rise to the 7 T cell receptor beta chains below, sequenced in a study of tumour-infiltrating T cells in Burkitt lymphoma. The table came from immunoSEQ multiplex PCR; TCRdb's copy has only in-frame clones and leaves some out. The sample has about 13,000 clones, roughly 87% seen once. The sequenced sample consisted of tumor tissue. Receptors originate from a human donor with diffuse large B-cell lymphoma.

The chain has TRBV4-2 and TRBJ2-1, with D uncertain. The germline CDR1 and CDR2 sequences are LGHNA and YNFKEQ. The CDR3 covers 16 residues. V lost 0 bases to trimming and J lost 2 bases, with 11 bases between them. The CDR3 loop reads CASSQDAERTYNEQFF. As DNA, the CDR3 is TGTGCCAGCAGCCAAGACGCAGAGCGCACCTACAATGAGCAGTTCTTC.

CDR3 nucleotide sequence: TGCGCCAGCAGCGGCAGGGGTCGCAATGAGCAGTTCTTC. It yields the protein CASSGRGRNEQFF. The chain joins TRBV5-1 to TRBJ2-1; perhaps TRBD1 as D (6 bases). Germline V gene data show CDR1 as SGHRS and CDR2 as YFSETQ. The CDR3 has 13 amino acids. Trimming pared 4 bases from V and 6 bases from J, leaving 11 bases between.

V gene TRBV2 combines with J gene TRBJ1-6; D is ambiguous. The V end was cut by 6 bases, the J end by 7 bases, with 16 bases between. The CDR3 length is 15 residues. Germline lookup yields CDR1 SNHLY and CDR2 FYNNEI. This CDR3 reads CASSGAGRTNSPLHF. CDR3 DNA: TGTGCCAGCAGCGGAGCAGGACGAACCAATTCACCCCTCCACTTT.

The gene calls are TRBV27 and TRBJ2-1, with D unresolved. The CDR3 runs 13 residues. V lost 5 bases, J lost 8 bases, and 13 bases lay in between. Germline V gives CDR1 MNHEY, CDR2 SMNVEV (reference sequence). In nucleotides, the CDR3 is TGTGCCAGCAGTCCCCCCGGATCCGATGAGCAGTTCTTC. It specifies CASSPPGSDEQFF.

The V gene is TRBV6-6, the J gene TRBJ2-7; D is perhaps TRBD1 (6 bases). This CDR3 region has 15 residues. Germline-derived CDR1 and CDR2 are MNHNY and SVGAGI (reference sequence). The V and J ends lost 0 bases and 7 bases respectively, with 16 bases between them. CDR3 sequence reads: CASSYSGTSKLEQYF. DNA for the CDR3: TGTGCCAGCAGTTACTCTGGGACATCGAAATTGGAGCAGTACTTC.

The V gene is TRBV7-2, the J gene TRBJ1-1; D gene unclear. Looked up from germline, CDR1 is SGHTA and CDR2 is FQGNSA. V lost 6 bases, J lost 4 bases, and 15 bases lay in between. The CDR3 loop spans 14 amino acids. The chain's CDR3 is CASSLSGVVTEAFF. The CDR3 DNA reads as TGTGCCAGCAGTCTTTCTGGGGTGGTCACTGAAGCTTTCTTT. Complete variable domain (other parts from reference TRBV7-2 and TRBJ1-1): GAGVSQSPSNKVTEKGKDVELRCDPISGHTALYWYRQSLGQGLEFLIYFQGNSAPDKSGLPSDRFSAERTGGSVSTLTIQRTQQEDSAVYLCASSLSGVVTEAFFGQGTRLTVV.

This clone was seen more than once but under ten times. The genes are TRBV14 and TRBJ2-1, with 8 bases identical to TRBD2. Germline V gives CDR1 SGHDN, CDR2 FVKESK. V gave up 5 bases and J gave up 5 bases; unmatched junction bases: 5. The CDR3 is 14 amino acids. CDR3 protein: CASSKPGLDNEQFF. The CDR3 region has the DNA TGTGCCAGCAGCAAACCGGGACTAGACAATGAGCAGTTCTTC.